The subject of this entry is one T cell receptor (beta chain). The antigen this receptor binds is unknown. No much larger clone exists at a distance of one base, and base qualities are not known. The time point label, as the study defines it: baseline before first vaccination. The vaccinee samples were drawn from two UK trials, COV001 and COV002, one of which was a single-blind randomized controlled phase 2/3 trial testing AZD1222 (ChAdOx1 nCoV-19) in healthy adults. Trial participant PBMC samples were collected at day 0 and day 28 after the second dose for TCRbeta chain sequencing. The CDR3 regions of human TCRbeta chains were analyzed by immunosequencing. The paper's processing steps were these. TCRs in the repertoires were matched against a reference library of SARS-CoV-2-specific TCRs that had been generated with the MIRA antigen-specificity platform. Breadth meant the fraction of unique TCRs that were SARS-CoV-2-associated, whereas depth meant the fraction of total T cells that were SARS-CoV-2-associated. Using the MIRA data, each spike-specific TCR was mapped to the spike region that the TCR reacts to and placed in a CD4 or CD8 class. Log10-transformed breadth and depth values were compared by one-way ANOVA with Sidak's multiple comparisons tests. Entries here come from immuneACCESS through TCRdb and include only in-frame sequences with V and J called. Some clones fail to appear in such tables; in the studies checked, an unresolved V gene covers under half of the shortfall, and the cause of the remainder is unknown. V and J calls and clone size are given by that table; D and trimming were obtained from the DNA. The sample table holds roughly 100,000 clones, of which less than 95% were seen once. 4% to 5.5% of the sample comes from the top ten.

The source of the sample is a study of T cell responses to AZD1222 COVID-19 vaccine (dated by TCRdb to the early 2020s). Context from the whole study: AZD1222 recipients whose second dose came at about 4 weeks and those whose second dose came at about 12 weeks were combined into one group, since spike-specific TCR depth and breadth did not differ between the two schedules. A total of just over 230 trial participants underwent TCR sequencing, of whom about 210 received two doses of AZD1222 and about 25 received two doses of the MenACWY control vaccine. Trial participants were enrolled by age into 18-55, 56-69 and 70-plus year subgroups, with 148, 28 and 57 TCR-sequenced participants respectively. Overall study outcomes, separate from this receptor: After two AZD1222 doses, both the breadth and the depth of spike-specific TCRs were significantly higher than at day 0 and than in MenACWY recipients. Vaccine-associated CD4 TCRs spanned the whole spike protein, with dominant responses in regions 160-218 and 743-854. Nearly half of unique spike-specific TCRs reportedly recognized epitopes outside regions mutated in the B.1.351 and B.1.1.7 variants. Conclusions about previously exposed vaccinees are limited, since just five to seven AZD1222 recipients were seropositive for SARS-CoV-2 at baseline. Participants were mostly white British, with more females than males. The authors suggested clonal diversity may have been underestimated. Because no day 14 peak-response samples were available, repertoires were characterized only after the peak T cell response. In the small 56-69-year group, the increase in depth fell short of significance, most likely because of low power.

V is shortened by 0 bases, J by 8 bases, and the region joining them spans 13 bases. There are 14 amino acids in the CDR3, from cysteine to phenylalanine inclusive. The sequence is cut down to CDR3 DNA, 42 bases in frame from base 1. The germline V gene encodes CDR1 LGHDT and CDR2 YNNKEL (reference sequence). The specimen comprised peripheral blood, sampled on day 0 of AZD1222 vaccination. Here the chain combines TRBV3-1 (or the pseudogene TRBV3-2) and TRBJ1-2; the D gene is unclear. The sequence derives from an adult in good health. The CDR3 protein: CASSQDSDNQGYTF. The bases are TGTGCCAGCAGCCAAGATTCCGACAACCAAGGCTACACCTTC.